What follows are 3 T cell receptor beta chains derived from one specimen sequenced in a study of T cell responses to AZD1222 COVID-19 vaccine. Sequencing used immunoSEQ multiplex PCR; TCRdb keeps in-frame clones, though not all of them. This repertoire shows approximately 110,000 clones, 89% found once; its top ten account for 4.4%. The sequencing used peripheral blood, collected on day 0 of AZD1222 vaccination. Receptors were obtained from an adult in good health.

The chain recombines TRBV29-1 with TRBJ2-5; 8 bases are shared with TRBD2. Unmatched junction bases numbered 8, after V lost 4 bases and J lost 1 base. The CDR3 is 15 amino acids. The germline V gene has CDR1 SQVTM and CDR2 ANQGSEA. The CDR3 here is CSVVLAGGFQETQYF. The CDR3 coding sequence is TGCAGCGTTGTTTTGGCGGGGGGCTTCCAAGAGACCCAGTACTTC.

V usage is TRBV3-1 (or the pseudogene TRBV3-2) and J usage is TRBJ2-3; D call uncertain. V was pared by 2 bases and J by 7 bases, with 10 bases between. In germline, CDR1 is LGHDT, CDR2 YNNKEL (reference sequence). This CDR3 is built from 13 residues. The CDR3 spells CASSQRAVNTQYF. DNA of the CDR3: TGTGCCAGCAGCCAAAGGGCGGTAAATACGCAGTATTTT.

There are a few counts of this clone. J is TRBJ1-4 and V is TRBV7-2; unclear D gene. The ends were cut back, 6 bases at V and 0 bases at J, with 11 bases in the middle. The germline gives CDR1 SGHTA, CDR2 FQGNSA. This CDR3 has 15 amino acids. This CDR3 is CASRLDGATNEKLFF. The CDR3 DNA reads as TGTGCCAGCAGGTTGGACGGTGCAACTAATGAAAAACTGTTTTTT.